These 18 T cell receptor beta chains came from one sample sequenced in a study of blood T cell repertoires in COVID-19. Generated by immunoSEQ multiplex PCR, the TCRdb table keeps only in-frame clones and is missing some. In the table there are roughly 300,000 clones, around 86% of which are singletons. The sample comprised PBMCs or T cells enriched from blood (not recorded which). Every receptor here comes from a woman younger than 35 who had recovered from COVID-19.

This clone was seen a handful of times. The chain has TRBV7-9 and TRBJ1-2, with D possibly TRBD1 on 5 matching bases. Per the germline V gene, CDR1 is SEHNR and CDR2 is FQNEAQ (reference sequence). Trimming removed 4 bases from V and 4 bases from J, with 19 bases in between. This CDR3 spans 16 amino acids. For the CDR3, the DNA is TGTGCCAGCAGCTCCCTCCTGGCAGGGCGCCCCTATGGCTACACCTTC. Translating it yields CASSSLLAGRPYGYTF.

The rearrangement uses TRBV28 and TRBJ1-2; 8 bases are a match to TRBD1. V lost 10 bases, J lost 4 bases, and 14 bases stayed unmatched. CDR1 MDHEN and CDR2 SYDVKM come from the germline V gene. CDR3 length: 15 residues. In DNA, the CDR3 is TGTGCCATCGGATTTCCCAGGGGGCGCGGCTATGGCTACACCTTC. This sequence encodes CAIGFPRGRGYGYTF.

This clone came up a few times. The chain links TRBV19 to TRBJ1-2, with TRBD1 matching over 7 bases. V trimming: 5 bases; J trimming: 7 bases; junction bases outside the gene matches: 4. Germline CDR1 and CDR2: LNHDA and SQIVND (reference sequence). This CDR3 contains 12 residues. The CDR3 sequence is CASSPQGIGYTF. In DNA, the CDR3 is TGTGCCAGTAGTCCACAGGGGATTGGCTACACCTTC.

The chain links TRBV5-6 to TRBJ1-2; TRBD1 matches at 7 bases. CDR1 is SGHDT and CDR2 is YYEEEE in the germline V gene. V was pared by 5 bases and J by 2 bases, with 3 bases of the junction left unmatched. The CDR3 has 13 amino acids. Here the CDR3 reads CASRDRRNYGYTF. DNA for the CDR3: TGTGCCAGCAGGGACAGGAGGAACTATGGCTACACCTTC.

The V gene is TRBV5-1, the J gene TRBJ2-5, with TRBD2 as a possible D gene (5 bases). Germline lookup yields CDR1 SGHRS and CDR2 YFSETQ. V shed 0 bases and J shed 1 base, with 10 bases lying between them. The CDR3 has 15 amino acids. CDR3 bases: TGCGCCAGCAGCTTGGCAACTAGGGTCCAAGAGACCCAGTACTTC. This translates into CASSLATRVQETQYF.

The chain couples TRBV5-1 to TRBJ2-2; D perhaps matches TRBD2 (6 bases). The ends were cut back, 4 bases at V and 0 bases at J, with 10 bases in the middle. The germline gives CDR1 SGHRS, CDR2 YFSETQ. The CDR3 is made up of 15 amino acids. CDR3 coding DNA: TGCGCCAGCAGCGCCGGGACTTCGAACACCGGGGAGCTGTTTTTT. As protein: CASSAGTSNTGELFF.

This chain uses TRBV3-1 (or the pseudogene TRBV3-2) with TRBJ1-6, with D possibly TRBD1 on 6 matching bases. This CDR3 has 11 residues. V lost 6 bases, J lost 18 bases, and 15 bases lay in between. Germline loops: CDR1 LGHDT, CDR2 YNNKEL (reference sequence). The CDR3 protein is CASSIRDTYHF. In nucleotides, the CDR3 is TGTGCCAGCAGTATCCGGGACACGTACCACTTT.

This rearrangement joins TRBV28 to TRBJ1-1; D possibly corresponds to TRBD1 (6 bases). The ends were cut back, 5 bases at V and 1 base at J, with 8 bases in the middle. The CDR3 has 13 residues. CDR1 and CDR2 from the germline V gene are MDHEN and SYDVKM. The CDR3 coding sequence is TGTGCCAGCAGTCGGGACACGAACACTGAAGCTTTCTTT. Amino acids: CASSRDTNTEAFF.

This chain joins TRBV24-1 and TRBJ2-1, with a tentative D call TRBD2 (5 bases). This CDR3 has 16 amino acids. Germline CDR1 KGHDR, CDR2 SFDVKD. Trimming took off 7 bases at V and 0 bases at J, with 15 bases between the two ends. The CDR3 nucleotides are TGTGCCACCAGGGCCAAGGACTTCCTCTCCTACAATGAGCAGTTCTTC. Translation gives CATRAKDFLSYNEQFF.

There are a few counts of this clone. The chain uses TRBV2 and TRBJ1-6; 9 positions match TRBD1. Trimming removed 7 bases from V and 5 bases from J; junction bases left unmatched: 6. This CDR3 is built from 15 residues. The germline gives CDR1 SNHLY, CDR2 FYNNEI. CDR3 DNA: TGTGCCAGCAATCCCCGACAGGGGGATAATTCACCCCTCCACTTT. Its protein is CASNPRQGDNSPLHF.

This clone was seen a single time. This sample also contains other DNA sequences that code for the same CDR3. This chain links TRBV25-1 with TRBJ1-1, with 7 positions matching TRBD1. J was trimmed by 4 bases and V by 4 bases; bases with no gene match: 3. This CDR3 is built from 13 residues. Germline assignment: CDR1 MGHDK and CDR2 SYGVNS. In DNA, the CDR3 is TGTGCCAGCAGTGGTGCAGGGGGCACTGAAGCTTTCTTT. Amino acids: CASSGAGGTEAFF.

This chain joins TRBV5-1 and TRBJ2-1; 7 bases align to TRBD2. With 1 base clipped from V and 6 bases from J, the junction kept 4 bases outside the gene matches. Germline V lookup: CDR1 SGHRS, CDR2 YFSETQ. The CDR3 has 14 amino acids. For the CDR3, the DNA is TGCGCCAGCAGCTTGCCGGGAGGATCCAATGAGCAGTTCTTC. This translates into CASSLPGGSNEQFF. Using reference TRBV5-1 and TRBJ2-1 for the parts outside the CDR3, the full variable domain is KAGVTQTPRYLIKTRGQQVTLSCSPISGHRSVSWYQQTPGQGLQFLFEYFSETQRNKGNFPGRFSGRQFSNSRSEMNVSTLELGDSALYLCASSLPGGSNEQFFGPGTRLTVL.

The rearrangement links TRBV6-5 to TRBJ2-7; TRBD1 matches 7 bases. The CDR3 has 13 amino acids. The ends lost 9 bases at V and 4 bases at J; junction bases unmatched: 9. Germline CDR1 reads MNHEY; CDR2 reads SVGAGI. The CDR3 region has the DNA TGTGCCAGGGTGACAACAGGGGAATACGAGCAGTACTTC. Translating gives CARVTTGEYEQYF.

The V gene is TRBV18, the J gene TRBJ2-7, with 12 positions matching TRBD1. The length of the CDR3 is 15 residues. Looked up from germline, CDR1 is KGHSH and CDR2 is LQKENI. J was trimmed by 5 bases and V by 3 bases; bases with no gene match: 5. CDR3 sequence: CASSPGGQGANEQYF. As DNA, the CDR3 is TGTGCCAGCTCACCCGGGGGACAGGGGGCGAACGAGCAGTACTTC.

V is TRBV7-9 and J is TRBJ1-1, with D unclear. The CDR3 length is 14 residues. V was trimmed by 3 bases and J by 2 bases, leaving 10 bases between them. Germline CDR1 reads SEHNR; CDR2 reads FQNEAQ (reference sequence). The CDR3 nucleotides are TGTGCCAGCAGCTTCATCGAGGGTAACACTGAAGCTTTCTTT. Translated, it gives CASSFIEGNTEAFF.

This chain connects TRBV10-1 to TRBJ1-1; D is ambiguous. The CDR3 loop spans 13 amino acids. In germline, CDR1 is WNHNN, CDR2 SYGVQD (reference sequence). V shed 4 bases and J shed 1 base, with 7 bases lying between them. Here the CDR3 DNA reads TGCGCCAGCAGTGCGGTTAAGAACACTGAAGCTTTCTTT. It codes for CASSAVKNTEAFF.

This rearrangement joins TRBV12-3 or TRBV12-4 to TRBJ1-2; D uncertain. The V gene lost 5 bases and the J gene lost 3 bases, with 7 bases spanning the gap. The CDR3 extends over 12 amino acids. Here the CDR3 DNA reads TGTGCCAGCAGTCCTTTAGACTATGGCTACACCTTC. This codes for CASSPLDYGYTF.

A note on this clone: At the DNA level, this CDR3 is encoded by other sequences in the same sample as well. The chain couples TRBV30 to TRBJ1-3; D is ambiguous. CDR1 is GTSNPN, CDR2 SVGIG, per germline (reference sequence). Trimming took 2 bases from V and 0 from J, leaving 5 bases between them. The CDR3 contains 13 residues. The CDR3 sequence: CAWSLNSGNTIYF. The CDR3 DNA reads as TGTGCCTGGAGTCTAAACTCTGGAAACACCATATATTTT.